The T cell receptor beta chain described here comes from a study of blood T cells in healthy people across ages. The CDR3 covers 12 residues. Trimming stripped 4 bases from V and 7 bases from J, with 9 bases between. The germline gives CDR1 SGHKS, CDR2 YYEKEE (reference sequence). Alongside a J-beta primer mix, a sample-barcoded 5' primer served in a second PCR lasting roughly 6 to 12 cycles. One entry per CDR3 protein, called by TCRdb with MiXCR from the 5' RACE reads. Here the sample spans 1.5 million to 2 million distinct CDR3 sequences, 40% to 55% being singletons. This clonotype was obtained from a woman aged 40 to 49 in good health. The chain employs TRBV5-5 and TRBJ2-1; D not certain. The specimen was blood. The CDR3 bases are TGTGCCAGCAGCCCCCACCCTAATGAGCAGTTCTTC. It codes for CASSPHPNEQFF.